This T cell receptor (beta chain) was sequenced in a study of Ad26.COV2.S vaccination and SARS-CoV-2 variants. Germline assignment: CDR1 SGHAT and CDR2 FQNNGV. The CDR3 length is 15 residues. V lost 1 base and J 3 bases, leaving 13 bases between the germline ends. Treatment meaning: 15 to 20 received Ad26.COV2.S at low or high dose, single or two shots; about 5 received placebo; per-sample allocation not given. Sampling happened 63 days after the first vaccine or placebo injection. The study used a vaccine consisting of an Ad26 vector that expressed Wuhan-strain SARS-CoV-2 spike. Repertoires were generated with immunoSEQ multiplex PCR, while TCRdb's copy carries only in-frame clones and drops some. The repertoire has over 350,000 clones, roughly nine tenths of them found once; the top ten carry roughly 3%.

This material consisted of peripheral blood, taken in a trial of Ad26.COV2.S vaccine versus placebo. The V call is TRBV11-2, the J call TRBJ2-7; D unclear. The TCR was taken from a person aged 18-65 years who received the Ad26.COV2.S COVID-19 vaccine or a placebo. The CDR3 sequence is CASSLGRALIYEQYF. The CDR3 nucleotides read TGTGCCAGCAGCTTAGGTAGGGCGCTTATCTACGAGCAGTACTTC.